The T cell receptor (beta chain) described here comes from a study of early T cells in non-severe SARS-CoV-2 infection. Individual cDNA molecules received unique molecular identifiers during library preparation. Each CDR3 protein is one row after TCRdb ran MiXCR on the 5' RACE reads. The repertoire includes approximately 66,000 distinct CDR3 sequences, around an eighth of them detected once, and roughly 4.2% sits in the top ten. CDR3 length: 14 residues. Trimming took 5 bases from V and 1 from J, leaving 10 bases between them. Germline CDR1 is SGHAT and CDR2 is FQNNGV. The V call is TRBV11-2, the J call TRBJ2-3; D remains unclear. The origin of this receptor is an adult who was a healthcare worker with PCR-confirmed SARS-CoV-2 infection or an uninfected control (not recorded which). The sample taken for sequencing was whole blood. Here the CDR3 reads CASSKRAGTDTQYF. In DNA, the CDR3 is TGTGCCAGCAGCAAACGCGCCGGCACAGATACGCAGTATTTT.